The 24 T cell receptor beta chains below come from one sample, sequenced in a study of Ad26.COV2.S vaccination and SARS-CoV-2 variants. Assay used: immunoSEQ multiplex PCR; TCRdb lists only in-frame clones, some missing. The sample records just over 350,000 clones, 92% being singletons. Sequences were derived from peripheral blood, sampled after recovery from COVID-19. The receptors stem from a human donor who had recovered from COVID-19.

The rearrangement links TRBV13 to TRBJ2-7, with D perhaps being TRBD1 or TRBD2 (6 bases each). Between the trimmed V and J ends, which lost 4 bases and 6 bases, there was a span of 10 bases. The germline gives CDR1 PRHDT, CDR2 FYEKMQ (reference sequence). This CDR3 has 12 residues. CDR3 bases: TGTGCCAGCAGCTCACAGGGACTCGAGCAGTACTTC. Amino acid sequence: CASSSQGLEQYF.

The chain uses TRBV6-5 and TRBJ2-1; TRBD1 agrees at 11 bases. The length of the CDR3 is 16 residues. J was trimmed by 2 bases and V by 0 bases; bases with no gene match: 0. Per the germline V gene, CDR1 is MNHEY and CDR2 is SVGAGI. CDR3 nucleotide sequence: TGTGCCAGCAGTTACTCGGGACAGGGGGCCTACAATGAGCAGTTCTTC. It codes for CASSYSGQGAYNEQFF.

The chain employs TRBV5-1 and TRBJ2-3; 14 nucleotides agree with TRBD2. This CDR3 is built from 16 residues. The ends lost 5 bases at V and 4 bases at J; junction bases unmatched: 6. CDR1 SGHRS and CDR2 YFSETQ come from the germline V gene. CDR3 residues: CASSLRTSGGSDTQYF. The CDR3 region has the DNA TGCGCCAGCAGTCTCCGGACTAGCGGGGGGTCAGATACGCAGTATTTT.

The chain joins TRBV10-3 to TRBJ2-7; 7 nucleotides line up with TRBD1. Trimming removed 6 bases from V and 2 bases from J; junction bases left unmatched: 7. Germline CDR1 ENHRY, CDR2 SYGVKD. The CDR3 has 14 amino acids. The chain's CDR3 is CAIRNRDSPYEQYF. CDR3 nucleotides: TGTGCCATCAGGAACCGGGACAGTCCCTACGAGCAGTACTTC.

CDR3 bases: TGCGCCAGCCCCAGGGGGGCCAGCTACACCTTC. It translates to CASPRGASYTF. V and J are TRBV10-1 and TRBJ1-2; 7 bases map to TRBD1. V lost 8 bases to trimming and J lost 9 bases; unmatched junction nucleotides: 6. CDR1 WNHNN and CDR2 SYGVQD come from the germline V gene (reference sequence). This CDR3 has 11 amino acids.

The chain carries TRBV5-5 and TRBJ2-2; D ambiguous. This CDR3 is 14 amino acids long. The V end lost 2 bases, the J end lost 4 bases, and 9 bases lay between the germline ends. CDR1 is SGHKS, CDR2 YYEKEE, per germline (reference sequence). CDR3 sequence: CASSFRQFTGELFF. The CDR3 DNA reads TGTGCCAGCAGCTTCCGGCAATTCACCGGGGAGCTGTTTTTT.

The V gene is TRBV10-3, the J gene TRBJ2-2, with unresolved D. V lost 4 bases and J lost 0, with 12 bases in between. The CDR3 spans 16 residues. Germline V CDR1 and CDR2: ENHRY, SYGVKD. The CDR3 DNA sequence: TGTGCCATCAGTGCTGATCCCCAGGCGAACACCGGGGAGCTGTTTTTT. It encodes CAISADPQANTGELFF.

The chain carries TRBV14 and TRBJ2-6; D not certain. CDR1 is SGHDN, CDR2 FVKESK, per germline. The CDR3 consists of 13 residues. Trimming took 1 base from V and 2 from J, leaving 0 bases between them. CDR3 coding DNA: TGTGCCAGCAGCCAAGCTGGGGCCAACGTCCTGACTTTC. This translates into CASSQAGANVLTF.

The chain joins TRBV5-1 to TRBJ2-3; 8 bases line up with TRBD2. The CDR3 is made up of 15 amino acids. The V gene end was trimmed by 1 base and the J gene end by 4 bases; junction bases not matched to a gene: 5. Germline values: CDR1 SGHRS, CDR2 YFSETQ. CDR3 protein: CASSLLGRGADTQYF. The DNA of the CDR3 is TGCGCCAGCAGCTTGTTAGGGCGGGGGGCAGATACGCAGTATTTT.

The chain combines TRBV9 with TRBJ1-3, with 7 bases aligning to TRBD1. With 5 bases clipped from V and 3 bases from J, the junction kept 8 bases outside the gene matches. Germline V gene data show CDR1 as SGDLS and CDR2 as YYNGEE. CDR3 length: 15 amino acids. As DNA, the CDR3 is TGTGCCAGCAGTGAGACAGGGTTTAGTGGAAACACCATATATTTT. Amino acids: CASSETGFSGNTIYF.

The sample holds one count of this clone. The chain carries TRBV11-2 and TRBJ1-4, with 7 bases fitting TRBD1. Trimming took 4 bases from V and 0 from J; bases not matched to a gene: 5. Germline V gene data show CDR1 as SGHAT and CDR2 as FQNNGV. The CDR3 extends over 16 amino acids. In nucleotides, the CDR3 is TGTGCCAGCAGCTCGGGACAGCCGGCAACTAATGAAAAACTGTTTTTT. Protein: CASSSGQPATNEKLFF.

J is TRBJ1-2 and V is TRBV18; D remains unclear. CDR1 is KGHSH, CDR2 LQKENI, per germline. The CDR3 loop spans 15 amino acids. With 4 bases removed from V and 0 bases from J, the gap between germline ends came to 12 bases. CDR3 region: CASSQNAEANYGYTF. The CDR3 nucleotides are TGTGCCAGCTCACAAAACGCCGAAGCTAACTATGGCTACACCTTC.

This clone was counted a single time. The chain couples TRBV5-1 to TRBJ1-6; D remains ambiguous. V dropped 10 bases and J dropped 5 bases, with 19 bases sitting between them. This CDR3 is built from 15 residues. Germline V lookup: CDR1 SGHRS, CDR2 YFSETQ. CDR3 bases: TGCGCCGACGGATGGGCACGGAACAATAATTCACCCCTCCACTTT. Residues: CADGWARNNNSPLHF.

The chain is built from TRBV18 and TRBJ2-5; D call uncertain. The ends were cut back, 0 bases at V and 11 bases at J, with 10 bases in the middle. Germline assignment: CDR1 KGHSH and CDR2 LQKENI. CDR3 length: 12 amino acids. DNA of the CDR3: TGTGCCAGCTCACCACCGGGCTCCGCACAGTACTTC. This codes for CASSPPGSAQYF. Variable domain in full (rest from reference TRBV18 and TRBJ2-5): NAGVMQNPRHLVRRRGQEARLRCSPMKGHSHVYWYRQLPEEGLKFMVYLQKENIIDESGMPKERFSAEFPKEGPSILRIQQVVRGDSAAYFCASSPPGSAQYFGPGTRLLVL.

Only one count was recorded for this clone. The chain uses TRBV4-1 and TRBJ1-3; 7 bases agree with TRBD1. Germline V gives CDR1 MGHRA, CDR2 YSYEKL. The CDR3 extends over 15 amino acids. With V trimmed by 4 bases and J by 6 bases, 9 bases remained unmatched. For the CDR3, the DNA is TGCGCCAGCAGCCGAGACCGGCAGGGGGTAAACACCATATATTTT. Translating gives CASSRDRQGVNTIYF.

CDR3: CASTKTGRGEKLFF. As DNA, the CDR3 is TGTGCCAGCACCAAGACAGGTCGTGGAGAAAAACTGTTTTTT. V is TRBV6-5 and J is TRBJ1-4; weak D call: TRBD1 (6 bases). The CDR3 runs 14 residues. Trimming shortened V by 7 bases and J by 8 bases, and 17 bases separated the two germline ends. Germline values: CDR1 MNHEY, CDR2 SVGAGI.

V and J are TRBV15 and TRBJ1-2, with D perhaps matching TRBD1 (5 bases). Looked up from germline, CDR1 is LNHNV and CDR2 is YYDKDF (reference sequence). This CDR3 comprises 15 residues. Trimming stripped 0 bases from V and 4 bases from J, with 12 bases between. CDR3 nucleotides: TGTGCCACCAGCAGAGAGGGGGGTACCCCCTATGGCTACACCTTC. Amino acids: CATSREGGTPYGYTF.

This rearrangement joins TRBV19 to TRBJ2-6; 7 positions agree with TRBD1. The CDR3 loop spans 16 amino acids. In germline, CDR1 is LNHDA, CDR2 SQIVND (reference sequence). V was pared by 6 bases and J by 0 bases, with 5 bases of the junction left unmatched. Written as DNA, the CDR3 is TGTGCCAGTAGGGGACAGAGTAGCTCTGGGGCCAACGTCCTGACTTTC. It specifies CASRGQSSSGANVLTF.

The chain employs TRBV14 and TRBJ2-7; no clear D. The CDR3 sequence is 14 residues long. Trimming pared 2 bases from V and 3 bases from J, leaving 11 bases between. In germline, CDR1 is SGHDN, CDR2 FVKESK. The CDR3 reads CASSQSQELYEQYF. The CDR3 coding sequence is TGTGCCAGCAGCCAAAGTCAGGAACTCTACGAGCAGTACTTC.

V is TRBV9 and J is TRBJ1-1; a weak D match, TRBD1 (6 bases). V shed 1 base and J shed 6 bases, with 13 bases lying between them. This CDR3 has 14 amino acids. Germline V gene sequence: CDR1 SGDLS, CDR2 YYNGEE. Here the CDR3 reads CASSVNLGGSEAFF. In nucleotides, the CDR3 is TGTGCCAGCAGCGTAAATTTGGGGGGCTCTGAAGCTTTCTTT.

The rearrangement joins TRBV18 to TRBJ1-5; tentative D call: TRBD1 (5 bases). V was cut by 2 bases and J by 3 bases, with 11 bases left in between. Germline V CDR1 and CDR2: KGHSH, LQKENI. The CDR3 covers 15 residues. Here the CDR3 DNA reads TGTGCCAGCTCACCAAACAGGCGGATCAATCAGCCCCAGCATTTT. Its translation is CASSPNRRINQPQHF.

This rearrangement joins TRBV5-4 to TRBJ1-2; D unclear. The CDR3 consists of 14 residues. Germline V CDR1 and CDR2: SGHNT, YYREEE (reference sequence). Trimming took 0 bases from V and 1 from J, leaving 7 bases between them. In DNA, the CDR3 is TGTGCCAGCAGCTTGGTTAACCGTAACTATGGCTACACCTTC. Amino acid sequence: CASSLVNRNYGYTF.

This chain uses TRBV27 with TRBJ1-2; D call uncertain. CDR1 and CDR2 from the germline V gene are MNHEY and SMNVEV (reference sequence). The V end lost 5 bases, the J end lost 8 bases, and 21 bases lay between the germline ends. CDR3 length: 15 residues. CDR3 sequence (DNA): TGTGCCAGCAGTCCCTCCCCGGGAGCCACGGGAGGCTACACCTTC. It yields the protein CASSPSPGATGGYTF.

V usage is TRBV6-5 and J usage is TRBJ1-2; D unresolved. Trimming removed 0 bases from V and 4 bases from J, with 9 bases in between. This CDR3 is 14 amino acids long. CDR1 and CDR2 from the germline V gene are MNHEY and SVGAGI. In nucleotides, the CDR3 is TGTGCCAGCAGTTACTCGGACGGCCTCTATGGCTACACCTTC. Protein: CASSYSDGLYGYTF.